The entry that follows covers one T cell receptor beta chain sequence. Tumor tissue was taken before any definitive surgery or chemotherapy was given. The record originates from a study of high-grade serous ovarian cancer treatment subgroups. Losses at the gene ends were 2 bases for V and 6 bases for J; bases not matched to a gene: 11. The length of the CDR3 is 17 residues. Germline V lookup: CDR1 LNHDA, CDR2 SQIVND (reference sequence). Using immunoSEQ multiplex PCR, the repertoire was profiled, and TCRdb retains in-frame clones only, with some absent. In the table there are some 7,000 clones, 60% to 80% of which are singletons.

V gene TRBV19 combines with J gene TRBJ1-4, with 8 positions matching TRBD1. The sample taken for sequencing was tumor tissue. The receptor was derived from a human donor with high-grade serous ovarian cancer. The CDR3 loop reads CASSIQDPGTGYEKLFF. Written as DNA, the CDR3 is TGTGCCAGTAGTATACAAGACCCCGGGACAGGTTATGAAAAACTGTTTTTT. The whole variable domain, remainder taken from reference TRBV19 and TRBJ1-4, is DGGITQSPKYLFRKEGQNVTLSCEQNLNHDAMYWYRQDPGQGLRLIYYSQIVNDFQKGDIAEGYSVSREKKESFPLTVTSAQKNPTAFYLCASSIQDPGTGYEKLFFGSGTQLSVL.